This is a list of T cell receptor beta chains from one sample in a study of blood T cell repertoires in COVID-19. Clones were read by immunoSEQ multiplex PCR, and TCRdb kept only the in-frame ones, dropping some. The sample lists roughly 290,000 clones, around 88% occurring once. The sample was PBMCs or T cells enriched from blood (not recorded which). The receptors come from a middle-aged woman who had recovered from COVID-19. The CDR3 runs from the conserved cysteine through the conserved F or W. The D gene is left open where the match is weak.

v_call: TRBV7-3; j_call: TRBJ2-1; d_call: NA; cdr3_aa: CASSLDSGSSYNEQFF; cdr3_nt: TGTGCCAGCAGCCTAGATAGCGGAAGCTCCTACAATGAGCAGTTCTTC
v_call: TRBV5-1; j_call: TRBJ1-1; d_call: NA; cdr3_aa: CASRPGVMNTEAFF; cdr3_nt: TGCGCCAGCCGCCCGGGGGTGATGAACACTGAAGCTTTCTTT
v_call: TRBV2; j_call: TRBJ2-5; d_call: NA; cdr3_aa: CASSQGRETQYF; cdr3_nt: TGTGCCAGCAGCCAGGGAAGAGAGACCCAGTACTTC
v_call: TRBV2; j_call: TRBJ2-6; d_call: TRBD1; cdr3_aa: CASRNRGGANVLTF; cdr3_nt: TGTGCCAGCAGGAACAGGGGTGGGGCCAACGTCCTGACTTTC
v_call: TRBV28; j_call: TRBJ2-5; d_call: TRBD2; cdr3_aa: CASSSRTSGSKTQYF; cdr3_nt: TGTGCCAGCAGTTCGAGGACTAGCGGGAGTAAGACCCAGTACTTC
v_call: TRBV5-1; j_call: TRBJ2-3; d_call: NA; cdr3_aa: CASSLGNSRVLTDTQYF; cdr3_nt: TGCGCCAGCAGCTTGGGTAATAGCAGGGTCCTGACAGATACGCAGTATTTT
v_call: TRBV27; j_call: TRBJ2-3; d_call: TRBD1; cdr3_aa: CASRRQGLTDTQYF; cdr3_nt: TGTGCCAGCAGGCGACAGGGGCTGACAGATACGCAGTATTTT
v_call: TRBV21-1; j_call: TRBJ2-7; d_call: NA; cdr3_aa: CASSRGPISGRPYEQYF; cdr3_nt: TGTGCCAGCAGCAGGGGACCGATTAGCGGGAGGCCCTACGAGCAGTACTTC
v_call: TRBV18; j_call: TRBJ2-1; d_call: TRBD2; cdr3_aa: CASSPNGLAGVSEQFF; cdr3_nt: TGTGCCAGCTCACCTAACGGACTAGCGGGAGTTAGTGAGCAGTTCTTC
v_call: TRBV15; j_call: TRBJ1-1; d_call: NA; cdr3_aa: CATSRVQGSYTEAFF; cdr3_nt: TGTGCCACCAGCAGAGTGCAGGGTTCCTACACTGAAGCTTTCTTT
v_call: TRBV7-2; j_call: TRBJ1-5; d_call: NA; cdr3_aa: CASSPWRNQPQHF; cdr3_nt: TGTGCCAGCAGCCCCTGGAGGAATCAGCCCCAGCATTTT
v_call: TRBV20-1; j_call: TRBJ2-5; d_call: NA; cdr3_aa: CSFQKETQYF; cdr3_nt: TGCAGTTTTCAGAAAGAGACCCAGTACTTC
v_call: TRBV11-2; j_call: TRBJ2-1; d_call: TRBD2; cdr3_aa: CASSLQRDREFF; cdr3_nt: TGTGCCAGCAGCCTCCAGCGGGACCGGGAGTTCTTC
v_call: TRBV6-5; j_call: TRBJ1-6; d_call: NA; cdr3_aa: CASSYSGSYNSPLHF; cdr3_nt: TGTGCCAGCAGTTACTCCGGCTCCTATAATTCACCCCTCCACTTT
v_call: TRBV6-1; j_call: TRBJ1-5; d_call: TRBD1; cdr3_aa: CASSETWDRNQPQHF; cdr3_nt: TGTGCCAGCAGTGAAACCTGGGACAGAAATCAGCCCCAGCATTTT
v_call: TRBV25-1; j_call: TRBJ2-2; d_call: TRBD1; cdr3_aa: CASTDGGTGGGELFF; cdr3_nt: TGTGCCAGCACCGACGGGGGGACAGGGGGCGGGGAGCTGTTTTTT